Below are 30 T cell receptor beta chains sequenced from a single sample in a study of CD8+ T cells in alopecia areata (dated by TCRdb to the late 2010s). Preparation of the library involved the immunoSEQ multiplex PCR assay. For TCR sequencing, RNA was extracted from every sample and reverse transcribed into cDNA to serve as template. TCRdb's version of the immuneACCESS table is confined to in-frame rearrangements and falls short of the full clone set. An unresolved V gene accounts for under half of the shortfall where checked; the remainder is of unknown origin. Present in this sample are some 170,000 clones, roughly 50% of which were seen just once. The ten largest clones capture roughly 17% of the sample. The meaning of the sample's treatment or condition label: oral pan-JAK inhibitor, 5-10 mg twice daily. Sequences were derived from CD4+ T cells sorted from blood, sampled between weeks 55 and 65, from a patient treated with tofacitinib. These receptors all come from a human donor with alopecia areata.

In its sample, this clone was seen once. This chain joins TRBV5-6 and TRBJ1-2, with a possible D match to TRBD1 (5 bases). Germline CDR1 and CDR2: SGHDT and YYEEEE. The CDR3 has 13 amino acids. V was cut by 0 bases and J by 5 bases, with 8 bases left in between. CDR3 in amino acids: CASSLDRSYGYTF. The DNA for the CDR3 is TGTGCCAGCAGCTTGGACAGGAGTTATGGCTACACCTTC. Combining the CDR3 with reference TRBV5-6 and TRBJ1-2 gives the whole variable domain DAGVTQSPTHLIKTRGQQVTLRCSPKSGHDTVSWYQQALGQGPQFIFQYYEEEERQRGNFPDRFSGHQFPNYSSELNVNALLLGDSALYLCASSLDRSYGYTFGSGTRLTVV.

This clone was found a few times. This chain links TRBV29-1 with TRBJ2-3; 10 nucleotides align to TRBD1. The CDR3 contains 15 residues. CDR1 and CDR2 from the germline V gene are SQVTM and ANQGSEA. Losses at the gene ends were 3 bases for V and 0 bases for J; bases not matched to a gene: 3. The CDR3 region has the DNA TGCAGCGTTGACAGACAGGGGGCTAGCACAGATACGCAGTATTTT. It codes for CSVDRQGASTDTQYF.

V is TRBV5-6 and J is TRBJ2-3; TRBD1 is a possible D gene (6 bases). Germline CDR1 and CDR2: SGHDT and YYEEEE. The CDR3 is 12 residues long. The V end lost 5 bases, the J end lost 13 bases, and 17 bases lay between the germline ends. The CDR3 loop reads CASSWNRDKKYF. In DNA, the CDR3 is TGTGCCAGCAGTTGGAACCGGGACAAAAAGTATTTT.

The chain has TRBV29-1 and TRBJ2-1; TRBD2 matches 8 bases. J gave up 13 bases and V 0 bases, and 8 bases lay outside the gene matches. Germline assignment: CDR1 SQVTM and CDR2 ANQGSEA. The CDR3 is 13 amino acids. The CDR3 sequence: CSVEEPGGANQFF. In DNA, the CDR3 is TGCAGCGTTGAAGAACCCGGGGGGGCCAATCAGTTCTTC.

The chain combines TRBV25-1 with TRBJ1-2; D is unresolved. Trimming pared 5 bases from V and 4 bases from J, leaving 14 bases between. The CDR3 is 14 amino acids. Germline CDR1 is MGHDK and CDR2 is SYGVNS. The CDR3 DNA reads TGTGCCAGCAGTCCAGAAGGGAAAAGCTATGGCTACACCTTC. It encodes CASSPEGKSYGYTF.

The chain couples TRBV25-1 to TRBJ1-5, with 7 bases identical to TRBD1. V trimming: 8 bases; J trimming: 4 bases; junction bases outside the gene matches: 5. The CDR3 consists of 13 residues. The germline V gene encodes CDR1 MGHDK and CDR2 SYGVNS. This CDR3 reads CASGGTDNQPQHF. CDR3 coding DNA: TGTGCCAGCGGCGGGACAGATAATCAGCCCCAGCATTTT.

This rearrangement joins TRBV5-1 to TRBJ2-1; TRBD2 might be the D (6 bases). This CDR3 contains 16 residues. With 3 bases removed from V and 3 bases from J, the gap between germline ends came to 16 bases. Germline CDR1 and CDR2: SGHRS and YFSETQ. CDR3 nucleotide sequence: TGCGCCAGCAGCTCGGACCCGGGACTGGACTACAATGAGCAGTTCTTC. Translated, it gives CASSSDPGLDYNEQFF.

The rearrangement links TRBV15 to TRBJ2-3, with unresolved D. This CDR3 region has 13 residues. Trimming pared 0 bases from V and 3 bases from J, leaving 4 bases between. Germline lookup yields CDR1 LNHNV and CDR2 YYDKDF (reference sequence). CDR3 bases: TGTGCCACCAGCAGAGATAAAACAGATACGCAGTATTTT. Translated, it gives CATSRDKTDTQYF.

This rearrangement joins TRBV11-3 to TRBJ2-3; 12 nucleotides agree with TRBD2. The trim removed 5 bases at V and 2 bases at J, leaving 5 bases unmatched. Germline-derived CDR1 and CDR2 are SGHNT and YENEEA. The CDR3 loop spans 16 amino acids. CDR3 amino acids: CASSQTSGGITDTQYF. The CDR3 DNA follows: TGTGCCAGCAGCCAGACTAGCGGGGGAATCACAGATACGCAGTATTTT.

The gene calls are TRBV29-1 and TRBJ1-2; D call uncertain. There are 11 residues in the CDR3. The V gene lost 3 bases and the J gene lost 5 bases, with 7 bases spanning the gap. Germline V gene sequence: CDR1 SQVTM, CDR2 ANQGSEA. The CDR3 DNA reads TGCAGCGTTGACTCAGTTTATGGCTACACCTTC. It translates to CSVDSVYGYTF.

The CDR3 nucleotides read TGTGCCAGCAGCCGTCCCGGGACAGGGGGGAATGAGCAGTTCTTC. This encodes CASSRPGTGGNEQFF. V gene TRBV6-5 combines with J gene TRBJ2-1; 11 positions agree with TRBD1. Trimming cost V 6 bases and J 7 bases; bases outside gene matches: 8. This CDR3 spans 15 amino acids. Germline loops: CDR1 MNHEY, CDR2 SVGAGI.

DNA of the CDR3: TGTGCCAGCAGCAGTAGTGGACTAGCGGAAACCTACGAGCAGTACTTC. Its protein is CASSSSGLAETYEQYF. The chain has TRBV5-4 and TRBJ2-7; 10 bases fit TRBD2. The CDR3 sequence is 16 residues long. V was clipped by 4 bases and J by 2 bases; unmatched bases: 9. Germline lookup yields CDR1 SGHNT and CDR2 YYREEE (reference sequence).

The CDR3 loop reads CASSRHYEQYF. As DNA, the CDR3 is TGTGCCAGCAGCCGGCACTACGAGCAGTACTTC. The rearrangement links TRBV7-2 to TRBJ2-7; D unresolved. V lost 5 bases and J lost 3, with 5 bases in between. This CDR3 spans 11 amino acids. Germline loops: CDR1 SGHTA, CDR2 FQGNSA.

CDR3 bases: TGTGCCAGCAGCTTAGCAGCCGCTCGAAGGGAGACCCAGTACTTC. Protein product: CASSLAAARRETQYF. The chain joins TRBV7-2 to TRBJ2-5; no firm D call. The germline CDR1 and CDR2 sequences are SGHTA and FQGNSA. The CDR3 totals 15 residues. V lost 0 bases and J 5 bases, leaving 13 bases between the germline ends.

This clone was seen once. V and J are TRBV11-3 and TRBJ2-4; D is perhaps TRBD1 (6 bases). The ends were cut back, 8 bases at V and 4 bases at J, with 12 bases in the middle. The CDR3 totals 13 residues. Germline V gene data show CDR1 as SGHNT and CDR2 as YENEEA. The chain's CDR3 is CASEKDSKNIQYF. CDR3 nucleotides: TGTGCCAGCGAAAAGGACAGTAAAAACATTCAGTACTTC.

This clone was observed a handful of times. The chain carries TRBV9 and TRBJ2-3, with 7 bases matching TRBD1. Trimming at V came to 4 bases and at J to 5 bases, leaving 7 bases not matched to a gene. Germline assignment: CDR1 SGDLS and CDR2 YYNGEE. The CDR3 totals 14 residues. The CDR3 is CASSPDRAGDTQYF. The CDR3 coding sequence is TGTGCCAGCAGCCCTGACAGGGCTGGAGATACGCAGTATTTT.

This chain connects TRBV30 to TRBJ1-1, with 9 bases lining up with TRBD1. The germline V gene has CDR1 GTSNPN and CDR2 SVGIG (reference sequence). This CDR3 comprises 14 residues. V was pared by 0 bases and J by 3 bases, with 2 bases of the junction left unmatched. The CDR3 DNA sequence: TGTGCCTGGAGTGTACAGGGGGCGGACACTGAAGCTTTCTTT. It is translated as CAWSVQGADTEAFF.

J is TRBJ2-7 and V is TRBV13; the D is unclear. V was pared by 0 bases and J by 6 bases, with 15 bases between. This CDR3 region has 15 residues. The germline V gene has CDR1 PRHDT and CDR2 FYEKMQ (reference sequence). The CDR3 DNA reads TGTGCCAGCAGCTTAGGCAGTTCGGTTTCGAGCGAGCAGTACTTC. Translation: CASSLGSSVSSEQYF.

The chain combines TRBV7-9 with TRBJ2-6, with D maybe TRBD1 (7 bases). Germline CDR1 reads SEHNR; CDR2 reads FQNEAQ (reference sequence). The CDR3 spans 16 residues. The V end lost 5 bases, the J end lost 0 bases, and 11 bases lay between the germline ends. As DNA, the CDR3 is TGTGCCAGCAGCCAGGGGGGCGGCTCTGGGGCCAACGTCCTGACTTTC. Its translation is CASSQGGGSGANVLTF.

The chain employs TRBV30 and TRBJ1-2; tentatively, D is TRBD1 (5 bases). The CDR3 runs 13 residues. Germline CDR1 and CDR2: GTSNPN and SVGIG (reference sequence). CDR3 loop: CAQQNRFYYGYTF. CDR3 nucleotide sequence: TGTGCTCAACAAAACAGGTTCTACTATGGCTACACCTTC.

J is TRBJ2-3 and V is TRBV4-2; 8 bases agree with TRBD1. This CDR3 spans 15 amino acids. Germline-derived CDR1 and CDR2 are LGHNA and YNFKEQ. The V gene end was trimmed by 0 bases and the J gene end by 7 bases; junction bases not matched to a gene: 6. CDR3 coding DNA: TGTGCCAGCAGCCAAGAATGGCAGGGGGCATATACGCAGTATTTT. The encoded protein is CASSQEWQGAYTQYF.

The chain combines TRBV10-3 with TRBJ1-5, with TRBD1 matching 8 bases. This CDR3 region has 14 residues. V lost 10 bases to trimming and J lost 3 bases; unmatched junction nucleotides: 8. Germline lookup yields CDR1 ENHRY and CDR2 SYGVKD. The CDR3 nucleotides are TGTGCCACCGTGGAGGACAGGGACAATCAGCCCCAGCATTTT. It yields the protein CATVEDRDNQPQHF.

This clone was seen just once. This chain joins TRBV30 and TRBJ1-3; D is unclear. The CDR3 has 12 amino acids. Germline CDR1 and CDR2: GTSNPN and SVGIG (reference sequence). With 0 bases removed from V and 6 bases from J, the gap between germline ends came to 6 bases. As DNA, the CDR3 is TGTGCCTGGAGTGTATTGGTAAACACCATATATTTT. This sequence encodes CAWSVLVNTIYF. Complete variable domain (other parts from reference TRBV30 and TRBJ1-3): SQTIHQWPATLVQPVGSPLSLECTVEGTSNPNLYWYRQAAGRGLQLLFYSVGIGQISSEVPQNLSASRPQDRQFILSSKKLLLSDSGFYLCAWSVLVNTIYFGEGSWLTVV.

The chain employs TRBV5-1 and TRBJ2-7; 12 bases are a match to TRBD1. CDR1 and CDR2 from the germline V gene are SGHRS and YFSETQ. This CDR3 comprises 16 residues. Trimming cost V 4 bases and J 4 bases; bases outside gene matches: 9. The CDR3 nucleotides read TGCGCCAGCAGCCCATCACCGGGACAGGGGGCATACGAGCAGTACTTC. Protein product: CASSPSPGQGAYEQYF.

CDR3: CASRDRDVYGYTF. The CDR3 nucleotides are TGTGCCAGCCGGGACAGGGACGTCTATGGCTACACCTTC. The chain uses TRBV6-6 and TRBJ1-2; 9 bases are shared with TRBD1. The junction had 5 bases not matched to a gene; V was cut back by 8 bases and J by 4 bases. Germline V gives CDR1 MNHNY, CDR2 SVGAGI (reference sequence). This CDR3 has 13 residues.

V gene TRBV10-3 combines with J gene TRBJ2-5; TRBD2 aligns across 7 bases. CDR1 is ENHRY, CDR2 SYGVKD, per germline. Trimming at V came to 10 bases and at J to 2 bases, leaving 4 bases not matched to a gene. The CDR3 has 12 residues. CDR3 region: CATRREQETQYF. The CDR3, as DNA: TGTGCCACCCGGCGGGAGCAAGAGACCCAGTACTTC.

The V and J genes are TRBV4-2 and TRBJ1-5; no clear D. The CDR3 contains 15 residues. V lost 4 bases, J lost 4 bases, and 14 bases lay in between. Germline CDR1 LGHNA, CDR2 YNFKEQ. CDR3 DNA sequence: TGTGCCAGCAGCCGGATGATGAGGGAGAATCAGCCCCAGCATTTT. It codes for CASSRMMRENQPQHF.

This clone was seen a handful of times. V is TRBV29-1 and J is TRBJ2-7; 9 bases line up with TRBD1. Germline CDR1 SQVTM, CDR2 ANQGSEA. The V and J ends lost 6 bases and 2 bases, in that order; junction bases with no gene match: 8. This CDR3 comprises 14 residues. The CDR3 DNA sequence: TGCAGCGTCCTAAGGGGACAGGGACCCTACGAGCAGTACTTC. Translation: CSVLRGQGPYEQYF.

The chain recombines TRBV6-5 with TRBJ2-2, with D hard to call. Germline-derived CDR1 and CDR2 are MNHEY and SVGAGI. V lost 2 bases to trimming and J lost 2 bases, with 6 bases between them. This CDR3 is built from 14 residues. CDR3 in amino acids: CASSYVVNTGELFF. In DNA, the CDR3 is TGTGCCAGCAGTTACGTAGTCAACACCGGGGAGCTGTTTTTT.

In its sample, this clone is medium-sized. The chain couples TRBV7-8 to TRBJ2-2, with D unclear. CDR1 SGHVS and CDR2 FQNEAQ come from the germline V gene. V shed 0 bases and J shed 1 base, with 6 bases lying between them. This CDR3 spans 15 amino acids. CDR3 coding DNA: TGTGCCAGCAGCTTAGCGTTAGTGAACACCGGGGAGCTGTTTTTT. Translation: CASSLALVNTGELFF.